A selection of T cell receptor beta chains follows, all from one sample in a study of T cell changes during pregnancy in multiple sclerosis. Sequencing was performed with immunoSEQ multiplex PCR; in TCRdb, only in-frame clones are kept and a portion is missing. The sample consists of about 93,000 clones, around 94% of them appearing once. The input for sequencing was peripheral blood, taken after pregnancy. Receptors originate from a female donor with multiple sclerosis, enrolled in a pregnancy study. The CDR3 runs from the conserved cysteine through the conserved F or W. D genes are given only for firm matches. Some rows mark clone size as missing; the rest say once, few, many or name a class of expanded clone.

D gene,clone size,J gene,V gene,CDR3 length,CDR3 DNA,CDR3 protein
TRBD2,-,TRBJ2-5,TRBV25-1,18,TGTGCCAGCAGTGATCCGGGACTAGCGGGAGGTTTAAAAGAGACCCAGTACTTC,CASSDPGLAGGLKETQYF
TRBD1,-,TRBJ1-1,TRBV28,15,TGTGCCAGCAGTGGACAGACAGGGTTGAACACTGAAGCTTTCTTT,CASSGQTGLNTEAFF
-,-,TRBJ2-3,TRBV6-1,18,TGTGCCAGCAGTGAATCACTACAGCCCAGGGGTGGCACAGATACGCAGTATTTT,CASSESLQPRGGTDTQYF
-,-,TRBJ2-7,TRBV7-9,15,TGTGCCAGCAATAGGAGGGGGGGGCCCTCCTACGAGCAGTACTTC,CASNRRGGPSYEQYF
-,-,TRBJ2-5,TRBV2,12,TGTGCCACCTCTACGTCCCAAGAGACCCAGTACTTC,CATSTSQETQYF
-,-,TRBJ1-4,TRBV12-5,13,TGTGCTAGTGGATCAGGATTTAATGAAAAACTGTTTTTT,CASGSGFNEKLFF
-,-,TRBJ2-7,TRBV2,12,TGTGCCAGCAGTGACTCAGGCTACGAGCAGTACTTC,CASSDSGYEQYF
TRBD1,-,TRBJ1-2,TRBV7-8,15,TGTGCCAGCAGTTATGGGACAGGGACTAACTATGGCTACACCTTC,CASSYGTGTNYGYTF
-,many,TRBJ1-3,TRBV11-2,14,TGTGCCAGCAGCTCCGTTCTCTCTGGAAACACCATATATTTT,CASSSVLSGNTIYF
-,-,TRBJ2-7,TRBV2,13,TGTGCCAGAGGTGACAGACTCGCCTACGAGCAGTACTTC,CARGDRLAYEQYF
TRBD2,-,TRBJ2-5,TRBV30,17,TGTGCCTCCCCAGGGACTAGCGGGGGGACAGGTAGAGAGACCCAGTACTTC,CASPGTSGGTGRETQYF
TRBD1,once,TRBJ2-7,TRBV18,15,TGTGCCAGCTCACCCAGCCTTGGGACAGTAAACGAGCAGTACTTC,CASSPSLGTVNEQYF
-,-,TRBJ2-6,TRBV30,14,TGTGCCTGGAAAACAGACTCTGGGGCCAACGTCCTGACTTTC,CAWKTDSGANVLTF
-,-,TRBJ2-7,TRBV29-1,12,TGCAGCGTTGAAGTGGCAGACTACGAGCAGTACTTC,CSVEVADYEQYF
-,-,TRBJ1-3,TRBV4-2,16,TGTGCCAGCAGCCAAGCGGTCGACAGCCCAGCCAGTACCATATATTTT,CASSQAVDSPASTIYF
-,-,TRBJ2-5,TRBV19,14,TGTGCCAGTAGTAGGCCGGGGGTAAGGGAGACCCAGTACTTC,CASSRPGVRETQYF
-,-,TRBJ1-2,TRBV6-1,18,TGTGCCAGCAGTGAAGCGAGGCCCGGGGGAAGAGCTAACTATGGCTACACCTTC,CASSEARPGGRANYGYTF
-,-,TRBJ1-3,TRBV2,10,TGTGCCATTCGGGGAAACACCATATATTTT,CAIRGNTIYF
-,-,TRBJ1-2,TRBV5-1,16,TGCGCCAGCAGCCATAGTACAGGGACAATGAACTATGGCTACACCTTC,CASSHSTGTMNYGYTF
-,-,TRBJ1-6,TRBV4-3,13,TGCGCCAGCAGCCAATCCAGGGTTTCACCCCTCCACTTT,CASSQSRVSPLHF
-,-,TRBJ1-4,TRBV4-1,20,TGCGCCAGCAGCCAAGATCAGTGGCAGGGGCGTTTAATAGCTAATGAAAAACTGTTTTTT,CASSQDQWQGRLIANEKLFF
TRBD1,-,TRBJ1-6,TRBV6-1,14,TGTGCCAGCAGTTCCGGGGACAGGGCTTCACCCCTCCACTTT,CASSSGDRASPLHF
-,-,TRBJ2-5,TRBV19,12,TGTGCCAGTAGTAGGGACAAAGAGACCCAGTACTTC,CASSRDKETQYF
TRBD1,-,TRBJ2-5,TRBV12-5,15,TGTGCTAGTGGTTTCCCGGACAGGGCCCAAGAGACCCAGTACTTC,CASGFPDRAQETQYF
TRBD2,once,TRBJ2-1,TRBV5-4,16,TGTGCCAGCAGCACCGGCGGGCGGGAGGCCCACAATGAGCAGTTCTTC,CASSTGGREAHNEQFF
-,few,TRBJ1-6,TRBV4-1,18,TGCGCCAGCAGTCCCGTTGGACACAGGCGGAGGAGGGATTCACCCCTCCACTTT,CASSPVGHRRRRDSPLHF
-,few,TRBJ2-2,TRBV30,13,TGTGCCTGGAGTGTAGGCGGGGCCGGGGAGCTGTTTTTT,CAWSVGGAGELFF
-,-,TRBJ1-1,TRBV5-1,15,TGCGCCAGCAGCTTGGACGGGGGAACCAACACTGAAGCTTTCTTT,CASSLDGGTNTEAFF
-,-,TRBJ2-5,TRBV18,15,TGTGCCAGCTCACCACCCGGGACTTCAACAGAGACCCAGTACTTC,CASSPPGTSTETQYF
TRBD1,-,TRBJ1-2,TRBV7-6,13,TGTGCCAGCAGCTTTGCAGGGGGCTCTGGCTACACCTTC,CASSFAGGSGYTF
TRBD2,once,TRBJ2-5,TRBV9,15,TGTGCCAGCAACCTAGCGGGGGGCCGACAAGAGACCCAGTACTTC,CASNLAGGRQETQYF
TRBD1,few,TRBJ1-2,TRBV7-9,14,TGTGCCAGCAGCTTATCGGACAGGCTTTATGGCTACACCTTC,CASSLSDRLYGYTF